A selection of T cell receptor beta chains follows, all from one sample in a study of OX40 agonist ivuxolimab in advanced cancers. The table came from immunoSEQ multiplex PCR; TCRdb's copy has only in-frame clones and leaves some out. This sample has around 15,000 clones, with 85% to 90% found just once. The sample here was CD4+ or CD8+ T cells sorted from blood, taken in a trial of the OX40 agonist ivuxolimab. The receptors here all came from an adult with an advanced solid tumor such as melanoma, head and neck, liver or kidney cancer. Both conserved end residues are part of each CDR3. D genes are given only for firm matches. Expanded clones are given a class, and other clones once, few, many or no size at all.

DNA | CDR3 | J | size | V | D
TGTGCCAGCAGCCCCCAGCAGGAGACCTACAATGAGCAGTTCTTC | CASSPQQETYNEQFF | TRBJ2-1 | - | TRBV6-5 | -
TGTGCCAGTAGTTCGCGGCGGCTAGCAGATTACATCCACTACAATGAGCAGTTCTTC | CASSSRRLADYIHYNEQFF | TRBJ2-1 | - | TRBV19 | -
TGTGCCAGCAGCCCGCAGCGGGAGTCGGTTGTTGGGAATGAGCAGTTCTTC | CASSPQRESVVGNEQFF | TRBJ2-1 | - | TRBV9 | TRBD2
TGTGCCAGCAGTGAGGGACAGATCGATGAGCAGTTCTTC | CASSEGQIDEQFF | TRBJ2-1 | - | TRBV6-5 | TRBD1
TGTGCCAGCGGTGGGATCAGCTCCTACGAGCAGTACTTC | CASGGISSYEQYF | TRBJ2-7 | - | TRBV27 | -
TGTGCCAGCAGCGCGGGGGGGATAACCTACGAGCAGTACTTC | CASSAGGITYEQYF | TRBJ2-7 | - | TRBV9 | TRBD2
TGTGCCAGCAGTTTGAGACAGTCACATACCATGAACACTGAAGCTTTCTTT | CASSLRQSHTMNTEAFF | TRBJ1-1 | - | TRBV28 | -
TGTGCCAGCACCTTCGGGGGGAACGAGCAGTACTTC | CASTFGGNEQYF | TRBJ2-7 | - | TRBV6-5 | TRBD2
TGCGCCAGCAGCCAGGACCGGGACCCCTCCTACGAGCAGTACTTC | CASSQDRDPSYEQYF | TRBJ2-7 | - | TRBV4-3 | -
TGTGCCAGCAGCCCGGACAGGACCTACGAGCAGTACTTC | CASSPDRTYEQYF | TRBJ2-7 | - | TRBV7-9 | TRBD1
TGTGCCACCAGCAGAGGGGTGGTTGCCGGGGAGCTGTTTTTT | CATSRGVVAGELFF | TRBJ2-2 | - | TRBV15 | -
TGTGCCAGCAGCGCCTGGGGCGGCACAGATACGCAGTATTTT | CASSAWGGTDTQYF | TRBJ2-3 | - | TRBV9 | -
TGTGCCTGGAGTGTAAGCGGGATGGGCTATGAGCAGTTCTTC | CAWSVSGMGYEQFF | TRBJ2-1 | once | TRBV30 | TRBD2
TGCAGCGTTCCCAACGGGGCCTTC | CSVPNGAF | TRBJ1-2 | - | TRBV29-1 | -
TGTGCCAGCAGTTTCGACAGCAATGAGCAGTTCTTC | CASSFDSNEQFF | TRBJ2-1 | - | TRBV5-5 | -
TGTGCCAGCAGCCTTAGCGGGGGGGCAAATGAGCAGTTCTTC | CASSLSGGANEQFF | TRBJ2-1 | - | TRBV9 | TRBD2
TGTGCCAGCAGCTTAGCCCCGGGGGACATAGGGGCGAAGGACACCGGGGAGCTGTTTTTT | CASSLAPGDIGAKDTGELFF | TRBJ2-2 | few | TRBV11-3 | -
TGTGCCACCAGCCTAGATAGCGGGAGAGTCACCGGGGAGCTGTTTTTT | CATSLDSGRVTGELFF | TRBJ2-2 | - | TRBV15 | TRBD2
TGTGCCAGCAGCTTAGATGACTTCTTCACTAGCGGGGGCGGCGGGGAGCTGTTTTTT | CASSLDDFFTSGGGGELFF | TRBJ2-2 | - | TRBV11-2 | TRBD2
TGTGCCAGCAGTTTATCTAGCGCGGGCTTGGGTGAGCAGTTCTTC | CASSLSSAGLGEQFF | TRBJ2-1 | - | TRBV27 | -
TGTGCCAGCAGCTTCCGGGACAGCAGCTCCTACGAGCAGTACTTC | CASSFRDSSSYEQYF | TRBJ2-7 | - | TRBV7-3 | TRBD1
TGTGCCAGCAGCTTACACCCGGGGGGACTAGCGGGAGACAGAGACAATGAGCAGTTCTTC | CASSLHPGGLAGDRDNEQFF | TRBJ2-1 | - | TRBV7-6 | TRBD2
TGTGCCTGGGGAATTGGACAGGGCTCCTACGAGCAGTACTTC | CAWGIGQGSYEQYF | TRBJ2-7 | few | TRBV30 | TRBD1
TGTGCCAGCAGCCTCGGGCTGGGGGGGGCTTACGAGCAGTACTTC | CASSLGLGGAYEQYF | TRBJ2-7 | - | TRBV9 | -
TGCGCCAGCAGCCACGAAATACAGGGAAGGGGGTTCCAAGAGACCCAGTACTTC | CASSHEIQGRGFQETQYF | TRBJ2-5 | - | TRBV4-3 | -
TGTGCCAGCAGTTCCAGGGGGCGCCATCAGCCCCAGCATTTT | CASSSRGRHQPQHF | TRBJ1-5 | - | TRBV27 | TRBD1
TGTGCCAGCTCACCACCAACAGGAACTGGGGCCAACGTCCTGACTTTC | CASSPPTGTGANVLTF | TRBJ2-6 | - | TRBV18 | -
TGTGCCAGCAGAGCCGGGATCTCTGGAAACACCATATATTTT | CASRAGISGNTIYF | TRBJ1-3 | - | TRBV6-5 | -
TGTGCCAGCAGTCCCCCCACCGGGGAGCTGTTTTTT | CASSPPTGELFF | TRBJ2-2 | - | TRBV6-6 | -
TGCGCCAGCAGCCAAGGGACAACTAATGAAAAACTGTTTTTT | CASSQGTTNEKLFF | TRBJ1-4 | - | TRBV4-1 | -
TGTGCCAGCAGTTCCGGACAGAGCAATGAGCAGTTCTTC | CASSSGQSNEQFF | TRBJ2-1 | - | TRBV6-5 | -
TGTGCCAGCAGCCAGGGAGGCGAGACCCAGTACTTC | CASSQGGETQYF | TRBJ2-5 | once | TRBV4-2 | -
TGTGCCAGTAGTATCCTACCGCAGCCCCAGCATTTT | CASSILPQPQHF | TRBJ1-5 | - | TRBV19 | -
TGCGCCAGCAGCCAGGCCACCAGGGGTGAACTCTCCTACAATGAGCAGTTCTTC | CASSQATRGELSYNEQFF | TRBJ2-1 | once | TRBV4-3 | -
TGTGCCAGCAGTCTGAGACATTCCTACGAGCAGTACTTC | CASSLRHSYEQYF | TRBJ2-7 | - | TRBV27 | -
TGTGCCAGCAGTTACACTAGCCCCACAGATACGCAGTATTTT | CASSYTSPTDTQYF | TRBJ2-3 | - | TRBV6-5 | -
TGTGCCAGTAGTATTATCGGGGACGAGCAGTACTTC | CASSIIGDEQYF | TRBJ2-7 | - | TRBV19 | -
TGTGCCAGCAGCCGGGGACTTACCTTCATCTATGGCTACACCTTC | CASSRGLTFIYGYTF | TRBJ1-2 | - | TRBV13 | -
TGTGCCAGCAGCGCAGGGGATAGCAATCAGCCCCAGCATTTT | CASSAGDSNQPQHF | TRBJ1-5 | - | TRBV9 | -
TGTGCCAGCAGTGAATGTTACAGACCCATCAAGTGCGAGCAGTACTTC | CASSECYRPIKCEQYF | TRBJ2-7 | - | TRBV6-1 | -
TGTGCCAGCAGGGAGGGGGGGACCCTTAACTATGGCTACACCTTC | CASREGGTLNYGYTF | TRBJ1-2 | - | TRBV2 | -